The rows below give T cell receptor beta chains drawn from one sample of a study of radiotherapy plus CTLA-4 blockade in lung cancer. Measured with immunoSEQ multiplex PCR; TCRdb has only the in-frame clones, and not every one. The profile shows around 100,000 clones, 65% to 85% of them singletons. This specimen consisted of peripheral blood, obtained from a patient treated with radiotherapy plus ipilimumab. These receptor sequences come from a human donor with non-small cell lung cancer who had a partial response to radiotherapy plus ipilimumab. Some clones in this sample may be carry-over from other donors' samples. Each CDR3 is given with its conserved first and last residue. The D gene is left open where the match is weak. A row's size may be missing; if present it is once, few, many or a size class.

>TRBJ2-7|-|-|17|TRBV9
TGTGCCAGCAGCGTAGGGTTCGGGGGAGAATTGCCCTACGAGCAGTACTTC
CASSVGFGGELPYEQYF
>TRBJ1-3|-|-|14|TRBV7-3
TGTGCCAGCAGCCCGAGTCCGGGTGGAAACACCATATATTTT
CASSPSPGGNTIYF
>TRBJ2-7|TRBD1|-|13|TRBV5-1
TGCGCCAGCAGCTCGACAGGGTCCCACGAGCAGTACTTC
CASSSTGSHEQYF
>TRBJ2-3|TRBD2|-|16|TRBV5-1
TGCGCCAGCAGCTTGGAGGGGCGGGGGGACACAGATACGCAGTATTTT
CASSLEGRGDTDTQYF
>TRBJ1-5|-|-|16|TRBV7-2
TGTGCCAGCAGCTTAGGCGGGTGGGATAGCAATCAGCCCCAGCATTTT
CASSLGGWDSNQPQHF
>TRBJ2-3|TRBD2|-|17|TRBV18
TGTGCCAGCTCCCTCCAGACTAGCGGGGGGATCACAGATACGCAGTATTTT
CASSLQTSGGITDTQYF
>TRBJ1-2|-|-|13|TRBV28
TGTGCCAGCAGTTTATCAGGTCTCTATGGCTACACCTTC
CASSLSGLYGYTF
>TRBJ1-4|TRBD1|-|14|TRBV2
TGTGCCAGCAGGGGACAGGGGGCGAGTGAAAAACTGTTTTTT
CASRGQGASEKLFF
>TRBJ2-3|-|once|14|TRBV9
TGTGCCAGCAGCGAAAAAGTGGAGCCAGATACGCAGTATTTT
CASSEKVEPDTQYF
>TRBJ2-2|-|-|13|TRBV15
TGTGCCACCAGCAGAAAAGCGGCCGGGGAGCTGTTTTTT
CATSRKAAGELFF
>TRBJ2-7|TRBD2|-|13|TRBV5-4
TGTGCCAGCAGCACGGGAGGTCGGTTCGAGCAGTACTTC
CASSTGGRFEQYF
>TRBJ2-3|-|-|15|TRBV19
TGTGCCTCGTCATCCGGGATTACCTCGTCGGATACGCAGTATTTT
CASSSGITSSDTQYF
>TRBJ2-5|TRBD1|-|16|TRBV19
TGTGCCAGTAGTCCCGGGACAGGGACCCCCCAAGAGACCCAGTACTTC
CASSPGTGTPQETQYF
>TRBJ1-2|TRBD1|-|13|TRBV19
TGTGCCAGTAGCCCGGGACAGGGAATGGGCTACACCTTC
CASSPGQGMGYTF
>TRBJ2-3|TRBD2|-|18|TRBV27
TGTGCCAGCAGTTTATCGACCCCCGGGACTAGCGGGAGGGATACGCAGTATTTT
CASSLSTPGTSGRDTQYF
>TRBJ2-4|-|-|17|TRBV7-3
TGTGCCAGCAGCTTAGAGGTGGGCAGGGGCCGTATGGACATTCAGTACTTC
CASSLEVGRGRMDIQYF
>TRBJ1-4|-|-|16|TRBV28
TGTGCCAGCACCGTTAACCCCCTCCCGGGGAATGAAAAACTGTTTTTT
CASTVNPLPGNEKLFF
>TRBJ1-1|-|-|14|TRBV28
TGTGCCAGCAGTTTACCGGGAAGGAACACTGAAGCTTTCTTT
CASSLPGRNTEAFF
>TRBJ2-5|TRBD2|-|16|TRBV7-3
TGTGCCAGCAGCTTAATGGGTCGCGGGAGGGGGGAGACCCAGTACTTC
CASSLMGRGRGETQYF
>TRBJ1-1|TRBD1|-|15|TRBV6-5
TGTGCCAGCAGTTACGCCCGGACAGGGAACACTGAAGCTTTCTTT
CASSYARTGNTEAFF
>TRBJ1-1|-|-|14|TRBV5-8
TGTGCCAGCAGCTTGTATAGGGGCGGCACTGAAGCTTTCTTT
CASSLYRGGTEAFF
>TRBJ2-1|-|-|13|TRBV5-1
TGCGCCAGCAGCTTATTGTCGCGCAATGAGCAGTTCTTC
CASSLLSRNEQFF
>TRBJ2-3|TRBD2|once|16|TRBV5-4
TGTGCCAGCAGCCTACGGACTAGCGGGAGAACAGATACGCAGTATTTT
CASSLRTSGRTDTQYF
>TRBJ2-7|TRBD1|-|15|TRBV5-1
TGCGCCAGCAGCTTGGGACAGGGTGGCTACTACGAGCAGTACTTC
CASSLGQGGYYEQYF
>TRBJ2-1|TRBD2|-|16|TRBV12-5
TGTGCTAGTGGTCAGTCAGCGGGAGGAGCCTACAATGAGCAGTTCTTC
CASGQSAGGAYNEQFF
>TRBJ2-2|-|-|15|TRBV2
TGTGCCAGCACCCGCAGCGGTAGAGGGACCGGGGAGCTGTTTTTT
CASTRSGRGTGELFF
>TRBJ1-2|-|-|18|TRBV27
TGTGCCAGCAGTTTATCGGGCAGGTCGCGAGAGTGGGTCTATGGCTACACCTTC
CASSLSGRSREWVYGYTF
>TRBJ2-5|-|once|13|TRBV18
TGTGCCAGCTCACCACCGGTCGGAGAGACCCAGTACTTC
CASSPPVGETQYF
>TRBJ2-7|TRBD1|few|14|TRBV9
TGTGCCAGCAGCGGGACAGGGGGCGCCTACGAGCAGTACTTC
CASSGTGGAYEQYF
>TRBJ1-6|-|-|12|TRBV6-5
TGTGCCAGCAGCCCAGGGCGATCACCCCTCCACTTT
CASSPGRSPLHF
>TRBJ2-7|TRBD1|-|14|TRBV6-1
TGTGCCAGCAGTATGACAGGGGTGGGCTACGAGCAGTACTTC
CASSMTGVGYEQYF
>TRBJ2-7|TRBD1|-|16|TRBV19
TGTGCCAGTAGGAGGGACGCCGGACAGGGGGGGTACGAGCAGTACTTC
CASRRDAGQGGYEQYF
>TRBJ2-1|TRBD1|-|15|TRBV19
TGTGCCAGTAGTATAGGAGGGACAGGGAGGCATGAGCAGTTCTTC
CASSIGGTGRHEQFF
>TRBJ1-5|TRBD1|-|14|TRBV28
TGTGCCAGCAGTTCGACAGGGATTAATCAGCCCCAGCATTTT
CASSSTGINQPQHF
>TRBJ1-4|-|few|13|TRBV5-8
TGTGCCAGTAGAAAAGAGAATAATGAAAAACTGTTTTTT
CASRKENNEKLFF
>TRBJ1-2|-|-|14|TRBV11-2
TGTGCCAGCAGCCCCGGGGGGGCCTCCGGCGGCTACACCTTC
CASSPGGASGGYTF
>TRBJ2-7|-|few|14|TRBV28
TGTGCCAGCAGTCAAGGCGGGGTTGACTACGAGCAGTACTTC
CASSQGGVDYEQYF
>TRBJ1-1|TRBD1|-|15|TRBV18
TGTGCCAGCTCGATAGGACAGGGAATGAACACTGAAGCTTTCTTT
CASSIGQGMNTEAFF
>TRBJ2-2|TRBD2|-|17|TRBV5-1
TGCGCCAGCAGCTCGACCCTGGCGGGGGGAGGCACCGGGGAGCCGTTTTTT
CASSSTLAGGGTGEPFF
>TRBJ2-7|-|-|14|TRBV4-3
TGCGCCAGCAGCCAAGATTTGAGGACGGGGGAGCAGTACTTC
CASSQDLRTGEQYF
>TRBJ2-7|TRBD1|-|19|TRBV5-8
TGTGCCAGCAGCACCTACAGGGGGCGCGGGGGCGCCCTCCCCTACGAGCAGTACTTC
CASSTYRGRGGALPYEQYF
>TRBJ2-7|-|-|11|TRBV6-6
TGTGCCAGCAGTTCGGAGGCGGTTCAGTACTTC
CASSSEAVQYF
>TRBJ1-2|-|-|14|TRBV27
TGTGCCAGCAGTTTCAGTCAGGTTGGCGCGGGCTACACCTTC
CASSFSQVGAGYTF
>TRBJ2-5|TRBD1|-|15|TRBV9
TGTGCCAGCAGTACCTACAGGGGTAGCCAAGAGACCCAGTACTTC
CASSTYRGSQETQYF
>TRBJ2-7|TRBD1|medium-sized|15|TRBV2
TGTGCCAGCAGTGAGGGACAGGGGAACTTTTACGAGCAGTACTTC
CASSEGQGNFYEQYF
>TRBJ1-3|-|few|14|TRBV7-9
TGTGCCAGCAGCTTAGACACCTCTGGAAACACCATATATTTT
CASSLDTSGNTIYF
>TRBJ1-1|TRBD1|-|14|TRBV5-1
TGCGCCAGCAGCTCCACAGGGGGGTATACTGAAGCTTTCTTT
CASSSTGGYTEAFF
>TRBJ2-2|TRBD2|-|16|TRBV2
TGTGCCAGCAGTGAGTCGCGGGGGGCGAACACCGGGGAGCTGTTTTTT
CASSESRGANTGELFF
>TRBJ2-7|TRBD1|once|14|TRBV28
TGTGCCAGCAGTATTGGGACAGGGGGGGACGAGCAGTACTTC
CASSIGTGGDEQYF
>TRBJ2-7|-|-|12|TRBV28
TGTGCCAGCACCGGGCGGGGCTACGAGCAGTACTTC
CASTGRGYEQYF
>TRBJ1-1|TRBD1|-|15|TRBV19
TGTGCCAGTAGTGTAACAGGGGGACGTGGCACTGAAGCTTTCTTT
CASSVTGGRGTEAFF
>TRBJ2-1|TRBD1|-|16|TRBV5-1
TGCGCCAGCAGCTTGGCCGGACAGGGCGAAGGTAATGAGCAGTTCTTC
CASSLAGQGEGNEQFF
>TRBJ1-1|-|-|12|TRBV5-5
TGTGCCAGCAGCCGAGCGAACACTGAAGCTTTCTTT
CASSRANTEAFF
>TRBJ2-7|TRBD2|once|18|TRBV19
TGTGCCAGTAGTTCACCGGGACTGCCGGGACTAGCGGGCTACGAGCAGTACTTC
CASSSPGLPGLAGYEQYF
>TRBJ2-5|-|-|14|TRBV7-9
TGTGCCAGCAGCTTAACTCTAGCCGGAGAGACCCAGTACTTC
CASSLTLAGETQYF